This is a list of T cell receptor beta chains from one sample in a study of cytomegalovirus exposure and HLA in healthy donors. Sequencing used immunoSEQ multiplex PCR; TCRdb keeps in-frame clones, though not all of them. This table has under 85,000 clones, less than 75% appearing once. The sample taken for sequencing was PBMCs. Receptors were obtained from a woman younger than 45 in good health and CMV-seronegative. Each CDR3 is given with its conserved first and last residue. Each record gives: V gene, J gene, D gene, clone size, CDR3 protein, CDR3 DNA. D genes are given only for firm matches. Clone size is stated in some rows and not others, as once, few, many or a class when expanded.

TRBV19	TRBJ1-1	NA	NA	CASTEGPRGTEAFF	TGTGCCAGTACCGAGGGTCCCCGGGGCACTGAAGCTTTCTTT
TRBV10-3	TRBJ2-1	TRBD2	NA	CAISEPRTTGGRNEQFF	TGTGCCATCAGTGAGCCACGGACGACGGGGGGGCGGAATGAGCAGTTCTTC
TRBV28	TRBJ1-5	NA	NA	CASRKRRAGFQPQHF	TGTGCCAGCAGAAAGAGGCGCGCAGGGTTTCAGCCCCAGCATTTT
TRBV2	TRBJ1-1	TRBD1	few	CASSKDRGNTEAFF	TGTGCCAGCAGTAAAGACAGGGGAAACACTGAAGCTTTCTTT
TRBV2	TRBJ2-3	TRBD1	few	CASSEGTGGGDTQYF	TGTGCCAGCAGTGAAGGGACAGGGGGTGGGGATACGCAGTATTTT
TRBV18	TRBJ2-5	TRBD2	few	CASSPTSGGAGETQYF	TGTGCCAGCTCACCGACTAGCGGGGGGGCCGGAGAGACCCAGTACTTC
TRBV6-5	TRBJ1-4	NA	few	CASSPDRATNEKLFF	TGTGCCAGCAGTCCTGACAGAGCAACTAATGAAAAACTGTTTTTT
TRBV7-8	TRBJ1-1	NA	NA	CASSLDRNTEAFF	TGTGCCAGCAGCTTGGACAGGAACACTGAAGCTTTCTTT
TRBV5-6	TRBJ2-5	TRBD1	NA	CASSSSGGSETQYF	TGTGCCAGCAGTTCCTCAGGGGGCAGCGAGACCCAGTACTTC
TRBV4-1	TRBJ1-2	NA	many	CASSPIAGDGYTF	TGCGCCAGCAGCCCCATCGCGGGGGACGGCTACACCTTC
TRBV25-1	TRBJ1-4	NA	NA	CASSEYLTGNEKLFF	TGTGCCAGCAGTGAATATCTTACGGGAAATGAAAAACTGTTTTTT
TRBV14	TRBJ1-4	NA	NA	CASSRQVGVNEKLFF	TGTGCCAGCAGTCGACAGGTGGGGGTAAATGAAAAACTGTTTTTT
TRBV5-5	TRBJ1-6	NA	NA	CASSPDSYNSPLHF	TGTGCCAGCAGCCCTGACAGTTATAATTCACCCCTCCACTTT
TRBV5-1	TRBJ2-7	NA	once	CASSDRGRAYEQYF	TGCGCCAGCAGTGATAGGGGGAGGGCCTACGAGCAGTACTTC
TRBV4-3	TRBJ1-1	NA	NA	CASSQQGNSEAFF	TGCGCCAGCAGCCAACAGGGGAACAGTGAAGCTTTCTTT
TRBV2	TRBJ1-6	NA	NA	CASSENRSNSPLHF	TGTGCCAGCAGTGAAAATCGTAGTAATTCACCCCTCCACTTT
TRBV5-1	TRBJ1-1	NA	NA	CASSLKAKNTEAFF	TGCGCCAGCAGCTTGAAAGCAAAGAACACTGAAGCTTTCTTT
TRBV9	TRBJ1-1	NA	NA	CASSARPGGVAEAFF	TGTGCCAGCAGCGCCCGTCCGGGGGGCGTCGCTGAAGCTTTCTTT
TRBV27	TRBJ1-5	NA	NA	CASSSGARQPQHF	TGTGCCAGCAGTTCAGGGGCGCGGCAGCCCCAGCATTTT
TRBV28	TRBJ2-3	NA	NA	CASVAVTSTDTQYF	TGTGCCAGCGTAGCGGTGACTAGCACAGATACGCAGTATTTT
TRBV28	TRBJ1-1	NA	NA	CASSFNGLRGAKNTEAFF	TGTGCCAGCAGTTTTAATGGTTTAAGGGGCGCGAAGAACACTGAAGCTTTCTTT
TRBV7-2	TRBJ1-1	NA	NA	CASSLGREAFF	TGTGCCAGCAGCTTAGGCAGGGAAGCTTTCTTT
TRBV9	TRBJ2-7	NA	NA	CASSVGRGSYEQYF	TGTGCCAGCAGCGTAGGTCGGGGATCCTACGAGCAGTACTTC
TRBV4-1	TRBJ1-2	TRBD1	NA	CASSPQTGTDGYTF	TGCGCCAGCAGCCCCCAGACAGGGACGGATGGCTACACCTTC
TRBV5-4	TRBJ2-3	NA	NA	CASSLEGTRQVGTQYF	TGTGCCAGCAGCTTGGAGGGAACTAGACAGGTGGGCACGCAGTATTTT
TRBV19	TRBJ2-2	NA	NA	CASSHNPGISGELFF	TGTGCCAGTAGTCATAACCCAGGGATAAGCGGGGAGCTGTTTTTT
TRBV5-1	TRBJ2-1	TRBD2	NA	CASSTLAGGSYNEQFF	TGCGCCAGCAGCACCCTAGCGGGGGGCTCCTACAATGAGCAGTTCTTC